Given below is one T cell receptor beta chain in context. The table came from immunoSEQ multiplex PCR; TCRdb's copy has only in-frame clones and leaves some out. The table has hundreds of thousands of clones, about 90% seen once. These data are taken from a study of blood T cell repertoires in COVID-19. Unmatched junction bases numbered 11, after V lost 10 bases and J lost 6 bases. CDR3 length: 13 residues. The V gene's germline CDR1 is LNHDA and CDR2 SQIVND (reference sequence). Material: peripheral blood. This clonotype originated in a woman in her late teens or twenties with acute or convalescent COVID-19. The chain carries TRBV19 and TRBJ1-2; 7 bases match TRBD1. CDR3: CAINDRVGNGYTF. The CDR3 nucleotides are TGTGCCATTAATGACAGGGTTGGAAATGGCTACACCTTC.